Shown below are 21 T cell receptor beta chains from a single sample sequenced in a study of blood T cell repertoires in COVID-19. Clones were sequenced by immunoSEQ multiplex PCR, and TCRdb holds only the in-frame ones, with some missing. The sample includes roughly 280,000 clones, around 84% of them seen just once. Sequencing used peripheral blood. The receptors shown here come from a man aged 60-69 years with acute or convalescent COVID-19.

V usage is TRBV6-6 and J usage is TRBJ1-5; D gene uncertain. The germline V gene encodes CDR1 MNHNY and CDR2 SVGAGI (reference sequence). The CDR3 runs 16 residues. V was pared by 2 bases and J by 1 base, with 12 bases between. The CDR3 reads CASSYPHSGSNQPQHF. CDR3 nucleotides: TGTGCCAGCAGTTACCCCCACAGTGGGAGCAATCAGCCCCAGCATTTT.

The chain combines TRBV2 with TRBJ2-3; the match to TRBD2 covers 12 bases. This CDR3 has 16 amino acids. The germline V gene has CDR1 SNHLY and CDR2 FYNNEI. The ends lost 5 bases at V and 2 bases at J; junction bases unmatched: 5. The CDR3 nucleotides are TGTGCCAGCAGTCTAACTAGCGGGGGGACCACAGATACGCAGTATTTT. Its protein product is CASSLTSGGTTDTQYF.

V is TRBV28 and J is TRBJ2-7; D might be TRBD2 (6 bases). With 6 bases removed from V and 4 bases from J, the gap between germline ends came to 16 bases. Germline CDR1 and CDR2: MDHEN and SYDVKM. This CDR3 is 14 amino acids long. The CDR3 reads CASRSSGADYEQYF. CDR3 sequence (DNA): TGTGCCAGCAGATCGTCGGGAGCAGATTACGAGCAGTACTTC. Complete variable domain (other parts from reference TRBV28 and TRBJ2-7): DVKVTQSSRYLVKRTGEKVFLECVQDMDHENMFWYRQDPGLGLRLIYFSYDVKMKEKGDIPEGYSVSREKKERFSLILESASTNQTSMYLCASRSSGADYEQYFGPGTRLTVT.

The rearrangement links TRBV2 to TRBJ2-3, with D possibly TRBD2 on 5 matching bases. Germline V gene lookup returns CDR1 SNHLY and CDR2 FYNNEI. The CDR3 length is 14 residues. Trimming left V 6 bases short and J 2 bases short, with 12 bases between. The CDR3 here is CASRRAEHTDTQYF. The CDR3 region has the DNA TGTGCCAGCAGGAGGGCAGAGCACACAGATACGCAGTATTTT. Full variable domain (rest looked up from reference TRBV2 and TRBJ2-3): EPEVTQTPSHQVTQMGQEVILRCVPISNHLYFYWYRQILGQKVEFLVSFYNNEISEKSEIFDDQFSVERPDGSNFTLKIRSTKLEDSAMYFCASRRAEHTDTQYFGPGTRLTVL.

This clone showed up just a few times. The gene calls are TRBV28 and TRBJ2-3; D is perhaps TRBD1 (6 bases). The germline V gene encodes CDR1 MDHEN and CDR2 SYDVKM. The CDR3 sequence is 13 residues long. V was pared by 6 bases and J by 11 bases, with 18 bases between. CDR3 DNA sequence: TGTGCCAGCAGCCTGGACAGCTATTCGGGGCAGTATTTT. Translating it yields CASSLDSYSGQYF.

This chain connects TRBV3-1 (or the pseudogene TRBV3-2) to TRBJ2-7; maybe TRBD2 (7 bases). Trimming shortened V by 6 bases and J by 7 bases, and 19 bases separated the two germline ends. In germline, CDR1 is LGHDT, CDR2 YNNKEL (reference sequence). CDR3 size: 14 residues. CDR3 in DNA: TGTGCCAGCAGTGAACAGGGAGGGGGTTGGGAGCAGTACTTC. Its protein is CASSEQGGGWEQYF.

The DNA for the CDR3 is TGTGCCAGCAGCTCCCAGCGGGAGGGCCGGGATACGCAGTATTTT. Translated: CASSSQREGRDTQYF. The chain combines TRBV5-4 with TRBJ2-3, with 10 positions matching TRBD2. J lost 6 bases, V lost 3 bases, and 7 bases had no gene match. Germline CDR1 is SGHNT and CDR2 is YYREEE (reference sequence). The length of the CDR3 is 15 residues. The full variable domain, rest sourced from reference TRBV5-4 and TRBJ2-3, is ETGVTQSPTHLIKTRGQQVTLRCSSQSGHNTVSWYQQALGQGPQFIFQYYREEENGRGNFPPRFSGLQFPNYSSELNVNALELDDSALYLCASSSQREGRDTQYFGPGTRLTVL.

V gene TRBV5-6 combines with J gene TRBJ2-7; 8 bases fit TRBD1. J gave up 5 bases and V 4 bases, and 8 bases lay outside the gene matches. CDR1 and CDR2 from the germline V gene are SGHDT and YYEEEE. The CDR3 length is 14 residues. For the CDR3, the DNA is TGTGCCAGCAGCCCTGGACAGGGAATGGACGAGCAGTACTTC. Amino acid sequence: CASSPGQGMDEQYF.

This chain connects TRBV20-1 to TRBJ2-7; no definite D call. From germline, CDR1 is DFQATT and CDR2 SNEGSKA (reference sequence). V gave up 4 bases and J gave up 5 bases, with 6 bases separating them. This CDR3 is 10 amino acids long. The CDR3: CSAMNNEQYF. CDR3 nucleotide sequence: TGCAGTGCTATGAACAACGAGCAGTACTTC.

The chain couples TRBV24-1 to TRBJ2-1; D gene uncertain. Germline V gene lookup returns CDR1 KGHDR and CDR2 SFDVKD. V lost 9 bases and J 4 bases, leaving 12 bases between the germline ends. The CDR3 length is 13 residues. The CDR3 region has the DNA TGTGCCACCCAAGCGCGAGGATACAATGAGCAGTTCTTC. This gives the protein CATQARGYNEQFF.

The rearrangement joins TRBV18 to TRBJ2-1; perhaps TRBD1 as D (6 bases). The germline gives CDR1 KGHSH, CDR2 LQKENI. CDR3 length equals 15 residues. V lost 6 bases and J lost 0, with 12 bases in between. The CDR3 nucleotides read TGTGCCAGCTCCGGAGGACAGAGCTCCTACAATGAGCAGTTCTTC. Amino acid sequence: CASSGGQSSYNEQFF.

The chain combines TRBV27 with TRBJ2-1, with 10 bases matching TRBD2. Germline CDR1 reads MNHEY; CDR2 reads SMNVEV (reference sequence). The ends lost 6 bases at V and 5 bases at J; junction bases unmatched: 7. This CDR3 is built from 15 residues. This CDR3 is CASSLRAGGNNEQFF. CDR3 in DNA: TGTGCCAGCAGCCTTCGAGCGGGAGGGAACAATGAGCAGTTCTTC.

A remark on this clone: An end of the junction differs from the germline gene, which may be a read error. The J gene is TRBJ2-2, the V gene TRBV7-7, with unresolved D. CDR1 SSHAT and CDR2 FNYEAQ come from the germline V gene (reference sequence). The CDR3 consists of 15 residues. CDR3 residues: CASSLGLPNTGELFF. The DNA of the CDR3 is TGTGCTAGCAGCTTAGGCCTACCGAACACCGGGGAGCTGTTTTTT.

This clone was counted only a few times. This chain joins TRBV7-8 and TRBJ2-7, with D perhaps TRBD1 (6 bases). Trimming removed 5 bases at V and 3 bases at J, with 17 bases between. Per germline, CDR1 SGHVS and CDR2 FQNEAQ. The CDR3 has 15 amino acids. DNA of the CDR3: TGTGCCAGCAGCCCCCCGAAGGGGGATTACTACGAGCAGTACTTC. Protein sequence: CASSPPKGDYYEQYF.

The V and J genes are TRBV5-1 and TRBJ1-2, with D possibly TRBD1 on 5 matching bases. This CDR3 is built from 13 residues. Looked up from germline, CDR1 is SGHRS and CDR2 is YFSETQ. The ends were cut back, 4 bases at V and 8 bases at J, with 15 bases in the middle. CDR3 residues: CASSAGGRAGYTF. The DNA of the CDR3 is TGCGCCAGCAGCGCCGGGGGTCGTGCGGGCTACACCTTC.

This sequence joins TRBV11-3 and TRBJ2-3, with 8 bases identical to TRBD1. CDR1 and CDR2 (germline): SGHNT, YENEEA. The CDR3 has 17 amino acids. The J segment lost 1 base and the V segment lost 5 bases, leaving 11 bases of the junction unmatched. CDR3 nucleotides: TGTGCCAGCAGCCACAGGGGGACAGGCCTGGGCACAGATACGCAGTATTTT. Amino acids: CASSHRGTGLGTDTQYF.

This clone came up once. The chain couples TRBV4-2 to TRBJ2-1; TRBD2 agrees at 10 bases. CDR3 length: 15 amino acids. Germline V lookup: CDR1 LGHNA, CDR2 YNFKEQ. V gave up 1 base and J gave up 5 bases; unmatched junction bases: 2. CDR3 nucleotides: TGTGCCAGCAGCCAAGGGACTAGCGGAAACAATGAGCAGTTCTTC. Its translation: CASSQGTSGNNEQFF.

The V and J genes are TRBV6-5 and TRBJ2-7; TRBD1 is a possible D gene (5 bases). Germline values: CDR1 MNHEY, CDR2 SVGAGI. This CDR3 is built from 14 residues. Trimming took 5 bases from V and 4 from J, leaving 15 bases between them. CDR3 in DNA: TGTGCCAGCAGTAAACTCGACAGAGCGTACGAGCAGTACTTC. Its protein is CASSKLDRAYEQYF.

CDR3 in amino acids: CSARMNTEAFF. CDR3 bases: TGCAGCGCTCGTATGAACACTGAAGCTTTCTTT. V and J are TRBV29-1 and TRBJ1-1; D ambiguous. Germline V CDR1 and CDR2: SQVTM, ANQGSEA. CDR3 length: 11 amino acids. V was shortened by 7 bases and J by 0 bases, with 6 bases between the two germline ends.

J is TRBJ2-5 and V is TRBV5-4; 7 bases map to TRBD1. V shed 4 bases, J shed 5 bases, and the junction held 11 bases outside the gene matches. CDR3 length: 15 amino acids. Looked up from germline, CDR1 is SGHNT and CDR2 is YYREEE (reference sequence). The CDR3 nucleotides read TGTGCCAGCAGCCCCACAGGGGCCCAAGGGGAGACCCAGTACTTC. Protein product: CASSPTGAQGETQYF.

The rearrangement uses TRBV9 and TRBJ2-5; 9 bases line up with TRBD2. The CDR3 has 16 amino acids. Unmatched junction bases numbered 5, after V lost 0 bases and J lost 2 bases. Germline CDR1 is SGDLS and CDR2 is YYNGEE. This chain's CDR3 is CASSVGLAGLQETQYF. The CDR3 DNA is TGTGCCAGCAGCGTAGGGCTAGCGGGACTTCAAGAGACCCAGTACTTC.